The 6 T cell receptor beta chains below come from one sample, sequenced in a study of early T cells in non-severe SARS-CoV-2 infection. MiXCR, run by TCRdb on the 5' RACE reads, gives a single entry per CDR3 protein. The sample records around 60,000 distinct CDR3 sequences, about 19% being singletons. This material consisted of whole blood, taken at baseline. Source of these receptors: an adult who was a healthcare worker with PCR-confirmed SARS-CoV-2 infection or an uninfected control (not recorded which).

This chain uses TRBV12-3 or TRBV12-4 with TRBJ2-3; 8 nucleotides line up with TRBD2. The length of the CDR3 is 16 residues. The V and J ends lost 6 bases and 1 base, in that order; junction bases with no gene match: 9. The CDR3 DNA follows: TGTGCCAGCAGGGCGCTTGCGGGGGGAGGCACAGATACGCAGTATTTT. Its translation is CASRALAGGGTDTQYF.

This chain links TRBV12-5 with TRBJ1-1; D may be TRBD1 (5 bases). CDR1 and CDR2 from the germline V gene are LGHNT and FRNRAP. Trimming removed 6 bases from V and 5 bases from J, with 16 bases in between. This CDR3 has 14 amino acids. In nucleotides, the CDR3 is TGTGCTAGTGGGGAAAACCAGGGTACAACTGAAGCTTTCTTT. Protein sequence: CASGENQGTTEAFF.

V and J are TRBV9 and TRBJ2-3; weak D call: TRBD1 (6 bases). CDR1 is SGDLS, CDR2 YYNGEE, per germline. With 3 bases removed from V and 0 bases from J, the gap between germline ends came to 14 bases. CDR3 size: 16 residues. The CDR3 bases are TGTGCCAGCAGCGCTTCGACAGGCCCTAGCACAGATACGCAGTATTTT. This gives the protein CASSASTGPSTDTQYF.

The chain links TRBV3-1 to TRBJ2-1; D is undetermined. This CDR3 is built from 11 residues. Germline loops: CDR1 LGHDT, CDR2 YNNKEL (reference sequence). V was trimmed by 1 base and J by 10 bases, leaving 5 bases between them. The CDR3 bases are TGTGCCAGCAGCCAAGTCCGAGAGCAGTTCTTC. Translated, it gives CASSQVREQFF.

This clonotype has only a few counts. This chain connects TRBV3-1 to TRBJ2-2, with D perhaps matching TRBD2 (7 bases). This CDR3 has 17 amino acids. V was shortened by 2 bases and J by 4 bases, with 17 bases between the two germline ends. From germline, CDR1 is LGHDT and CDR2 YNNKEL (reference sequence). CDR3 region: CASSQLRGALSTGELFF. In nucleotides, the CDR3 is TGTGCCAGCAGCCAATTACGGGGGGCCCTTAGCACCGGGGAGCTGTTTTTT.

Regarding this clonotype: One end of the junction fails to match germline, which may point to a read error. The chain links TRBV7-6 to TRBJ2-2; 7 nucleotides align to TRBD1. Germline CDR1 reads SGHVS; CDR2 reads FNYEAQ. CDR3 length equals 15 residues. This CDR3 is CVSSLATGTTGELFF. In nucleotides, the CDR3 is TGTGTCAGCAGCTTAGCGACAGGGACAACCGGGGAGCTGTTTTTT.